The clone carrying this T cell receptor beta chain was seen a handful of times. Its target is unknown. The donors belonged to the approximately 120-subject validation cohort, separate from the roughly 670-subject first cohort. Germline loops: CDR1 MNHEY, CDR2 SMNVEV (reference sequence). This CDR3 comprises 12 residues. The trim removed 6 bases at V and 6 bases at J, leaving 4 bases unmatched. This sample was taken from a study of cytomegalovirus exposure and HLA in healthy donors. Regarding the study as a whole: Among TCR sequences, most were rare, though some public TCRs appeared in many donors. Three CMV-associated chains proved CMV antigen-specific in vitro. The study recorded 150 to 200 TCR beta chains that were cytomegalovirus-associated.

Produced via immunoSEQ multiplex PCR; TCRdb's table is partial and in-frame only. Found here are more than 95,000 clones, roughly 89% of them singletons; the top ten hold 1.1%. The specimen was PBMCs. V is TRBV27 and J is TRBJ1-2, with TRBD1 matching over 7 bases. The origin of this receptor is a woman in her late teens or twenties in good health and CMV-seronegative. The chain's CDR3 is CASRRGQNGYTF. In nucleotides, the CDR3 is TGTGCCAGCAGGAGGGGGCAGAATGGCTACACCTTC.